The following is a T cell receptor (beta chain) sequence with its context. Nashville, Tennessee was home to all donors, who were Caucasian adults. The source of the sample is a study of shared clonotypes between healthy human individuals. Here immunoSEQ multiplex PCR was the method, and the copy in TCRdb shows in-frame clones only, minus some. Among about a million clones, about 80% were seen once, and the ten largest hold 0.89%. This CDR3 is 14 amino acids long. Germline V gene lookup returns CDR1 LNHDA and CDR2 SQIVND (reference sequence). V gave up 5 bases and J gave up 4 bases, with 12 bases separating them.

This clonotype originated in a man aged 18 to 29 in good health. Some clones in this sample may be carry-over from other donors' samples. V and J are TRBV19 and TRBJ1-5; D possibly corresponds to TRBD1 (5 bases). Source material: memory CD4+ T cells from PBMCs. The subset here: CD45RA-negative fraction. CDR3 protein: CASSFFQGNQPQHF. CDR3 nucleotides: TGTGCCAGTAGTTTTTTCCAGGGTAATCAGCCCCAGCATTTT.